This T cell receptor beta chain was sequenced in a study of cytomegalovirus exposure and HLA in healthy donors. On the study more broadly: For the approximately 360 genotyped donors, more than 80% fell within the Caucasian-associated ancestry cluster.

Study-level points and caveats: The authors listed over 150 TCR beta chains as cytomegalovirus-associated.

CDR3 length: 15 amino acids. Germline-derived CDR1 and CDR2 are SGHRS and YFSETQ. The germline V and J ends were trimmed by 7 bases and 0 bases, with 13 bases remaining between them. As to this clone: No antigen is known for it.

Vbeta (60) and Jbeta (13) primers were used in the PCR. The repertoire was sequenced with immunoSEQ multiplex PCR; TCRdb's copy has only in-frame clones and lacks some. The table has around 280,000 clones, approximately 90% seen once; the top ten hold more than 2%. Sequenced: PBMCs. This TCR came from a woman under 30 in good health and CMV-seronegative. The chain links TRBV5-1 to TRBJ2-2, with D possibly being TRBD1 (5 bases). Written as DNA, the CDR3 is TGCGCCAGCTCTGAACAGGCAACGAACACCGGGGAGCTGTTTTTT. Protein: CASSEQATNTGELFF.